Below, 10 T cell receptor beta chains from the same sample are listed, as sequenced in a study of T-cell memory formation after mild COVID-19. TCRdb redid the calling of the 5' RACE reads with MiXCR, one entry per CDR3 protein. The sample includes roughly 310,000 distinct CDR3 sequences, 15% seen only once; the top ten take over 20%. Sequences were obtained from PBMCs or a T cell subset sorted from them (not recorded which). Receptors originate from a man aged 18 to 29 who had mild COVID-19 (a few samples of this study predate the infection). Cell type and time point are not known.

This chain links TRBV7-9 with TRBJ2-7; the D is unclear. CDR1 is SEHNR, CDR2 FQNEAQ, per germline (reference sequence). The V and J ends lost 3 bases and 2 bases respectively, with 11 bases between them. This CDR3 has 14 amino acids. The CDR3 nucleotides are TGTGCCAGCAGCTTCCGGGCCTCCCCCTACGAGCAGTACTTC. Translating gives CASSFRASPYEQYF. The complete variable domain, with remaining parts taken from reference TRBV7-9 and TRBJ2-7, reads DTGVSQNPRHKITKRGQNVTFRCDPISEHNRLYWYRQTLGQGPEFLTYFQNEAQLEKSRLLSDRFSAERPKGSFSTLEIQRTEQGDSAMYLCASSFRASPYEQYFGPGTRLTVT.

This clonotype was found a few times. V usage is TRBV25-1 and J usage is TRBJ1-1; no firm D call. The V end lost 3 bases, the J end lost 8 bases, and 7 bases lay between the germline ends. CDR1 is MGHDK and CDR2 is SYGVNS in the germline V gene. The CDR3 loop spans 11 amino acids. The CDR3 DNA follows: TGTGCCAGCAGTGATGGGTCCGAAGCTTTCTTT. Its translation is CASSDGSEAFF. The variable domain in full, with the rest retrieved from reference TRBV25-1 and TRBJ1-1, is EADIYQTPRYLVIGTGKKITLECSQTMGHDKMYWYQQDPGMELHLIHYSYGVNSTEKGDLSSESTVSRIRTEHFPLTLESARPSHTSQYLCASSDGSEAFFGQGTRLTVV.

The chain is built from TRBV7-3 and TRBJ2-3; 10 nucleotides align to TRBD2. In germline, CDR1 is SGHTA, CDR2 FQGTGA. The CDR3 contains 18 residues. V trimming: 3 bases; J trimming: 5 bases; junction bases outside the gene matches: 14. The CDR3 bases are TGTGCCAGCAGCTTCACCTCACAAGCGGGGGGGCCTGAAGATACGCAGTATTTT. It encodes CASSFTSQAGGPEDTQYF.

The rearrangement joins TRBV12-3 or TRBV12-4 to TRBJ2-7, with D possibly TRBD2 on 5 matching bases. V lost 7 bases, J lost 11 bases, and 15 bases lay in between. The CDR3 loop spans 11 amino acids. CDR3 loop: CASTLGRREYF. The DNA of the CDR3 is TGTGCCAGCACCTTAGGGAGACGAGAGTACTTC.

The chain joins TRBV4-1 to TRBJ1-6; D ambiguous. The CDR3 is made up of 15 amino acids. Looked up from germline, CDR1 is MGHRA and CDR2 is YSYEKL. The ends were cut back, 0 bases at V and 10 bases at J, with 13 bases in the middle. CDR3 DNA sequence: TGCGCCAGCAGCCAAGAGTCAGGATCAGGATCACCCCTCCACTTT. Residues: CASSQESGSGSPLHF.

This clonotype was seen more than once but under ten times. The V call is TRBV6-2 or TRBV6-3, the J call TRBJ1-5; 8 bases map to TRBD1. The trim removed 7 bases at V and 3 bases at J, leaving 8 bases unmatched. The CDR3 runs 15 residues. Germline assignment: CDR1 MNHEY and CDR2 SVGEGT. The CDR3 DNA sequence: TGTGCCAGCACCCTTCAGGGGGCCTTCAATCAGCCCCAGCATTTT. The encoded protein is CASTLQGAFNQPQHF.

Only a few counts were recorded for this clonotype. The chain joins TRBV20-1 to TRBJ2-3; 7 nucleotides line up with TRBD2. V lost 5 bases to trimming and J lost 5 bases; unmatched junction nucleotides: 10. Germline assignment: CDR1 DFQATT and CDR2 SNEGSKA (reference sequence). The CDR3 covers 14 residues. The CDR3 region has the DNA TGCAGTGCTCGAGGGAGGGCCTGGGGAGATACGCAGTATTTT. It codes for CSARGRAWGDTQYF.

This clonotype was detected many times. This chain uses TRBV6-5 with TRBJ2-7, with D unresolved. The CDR3 runs 11 residues. Trimming shortened V by 4 bases and J by 2 bases, and 3 bases separated the two germline ends. Per germline, CDR1 MNHEY and CDR2 SVGAGI. The DNA of the CDR3 is TGTGCCAGCAGTTCCCCCTACGAGCAGTACTTC. The encoded protein is CASSSPYEQYF.

On this clonotype: Given a much more abundant clone one base away, this may be a read error. The chain carries TRBV4-2 and TRBJ1-5, with 9 bases fitting TRBD1. This CDR3 is 15 amino acids long. The germline gives CDR1 LGHNA, CDR2 YNFKEQ. The junction had 4 bases not matched to a gene; V was cut back by 3 bases and J by 4 bases. CDR3 coding DNA: TGTGCCAGCAGCCAGGACAGGGGAAGGAATCAGCCCCAGCATTTT. Protein sequence: CASSQDRGRNQPQHF.

The chain carries TRBV5-1 and TRBJ2-1, with D unclear. Germline CDR1 SGHRS, CDR2 YFSETQ. V shed 0 bases and J shed 4 bases, with 8 bases lying between them. This CDR3 contains 14 residues. The CDR3 region is CASSLEVQYNEQFF. CDR3 in DNA: TGCGCCAGCAGCTTGGAGGTTCAATACAATGAGCAGTTCTTC.